This T cell receptor (beta chain) was recovered during a study of T-cell memory formation after mild COVID-19. Unmatched junction bases numbered 2, after V lost 1 base and J lost 5 bases. The CDR3 is 14 residues long. Germline assignment: CDR1 SGHRS and CDR2 YFSETQ. This clonotype was detected a few times. TCRdb redid the calling of the 5' RACE reads with MiXCR, one entry per CDR3 protein. The sample shows fewer than 650,000 distinct CDR3 sequences, 15% to 20% of them seen only once. Sequencing was carried out using PBMCs or a T cell subset sorted from them (not recorded which). The receptor was isolated from an adult woman who had mild COVID-19 (a few samples of this study predate the infection). Cell type and time point are not known. The chain employs TRBV5-1 and TRBJ1-2; TRBD1 matches 10 bases. CDR3 DNA: TGCGCCAGCAGCTTGATGGGACAGGGGTATGGCTACACCTTC. Amino acids: CASSLMGQGYGYTF.